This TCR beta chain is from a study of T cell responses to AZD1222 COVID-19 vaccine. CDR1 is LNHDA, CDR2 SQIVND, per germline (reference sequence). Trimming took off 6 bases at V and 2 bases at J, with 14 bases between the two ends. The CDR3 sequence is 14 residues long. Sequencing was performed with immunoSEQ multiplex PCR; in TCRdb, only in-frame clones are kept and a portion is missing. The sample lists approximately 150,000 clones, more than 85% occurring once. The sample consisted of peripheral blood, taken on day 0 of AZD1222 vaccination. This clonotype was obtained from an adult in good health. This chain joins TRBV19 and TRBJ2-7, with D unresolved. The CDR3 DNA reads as TGTGCCAGTAGCATCGAGGTCCGGGCCTACGAGCAGTACTTC. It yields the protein CASSIEVRAYEQYF.